A single sample is the source of the 30 T cell receptor beta chains below, sequenced in a study of a mutant IDH1 vaccine in newly diagnosed glioma. Time point: week 35, safety follow-up. Vaccination comprised doses that each held 300 ug of mutant IDH1 20-mer peptide, plus topical imiquimod. No antigen is known for these receptors. Repertoires were generated with immunoSEQ multiplex PCR, while TCRdb's copy carries only in-frame clones and drops some. The profile covers about 54,000 clones, with about 85% appearing a single time and under 5% taken by the ten largest. The sample consisted of PBMCs, taken from a glioma patient whose treatment included an IDH1 peptide vaccine. These receptors originate from a young woman with glioma.

J is TRBJ1-1 and V is TRBV11-1; D gene unclear. V lost 5 bases and J 0 bases, leaving 16 bases between the germline ends. There are 16 residues in the CDR3. Looked up from germline, CDR1 is SGHAT and CDR2 is FQDESV (reference sequence). CDR3 in amino acids: CASSRSGRHLNTEAFF. In DNA, the CDR3 is TGTGCCAGCAGCCGCAGCGGCAGACACTTGAACACTGAAGCTTTCTTT.

This clone was observed a single time. The rearrangement uses TRBV6-5 and TRBJ1-2; D may be TRBD1 (6 bases). This CDR3 region has 13 residues. The V gene lost 7 bases and the J gene lost 6 bases, with 15 bases spanning the gap. CDR1 is MNHEY and CDR2 is SVGAGI in the germline V gene. CDR3 DNA sequence: TGTGCCAGCACCCCGACAGGTTTGGATGGCTACACCTTC. Amino acids: CASTPTGLDGYTF.

The chain has TRBV6-5 and TRBJ1-2, with D unresolved. V lost 4 bases to trimming and J lost 5 bases, with 11 bases between them. The CDR3 extends over 13 amino acids. Germline V gives CDR1 MNHEY, CDR2 SVGAGI. The CDR3 here is CASSLNEDYGYTF. For the CDR3, the DNA is TGTGCCAGCAGTTTAAATGAGGATTATGGCTACACCTTC.

The chain joins TRBV9 to TRBJ2-1; D possibly corresponds to TRBD2 (6 bases). Per germline, CDR1 SGDLS and CDR2 YYNGEE. The germline V and J ends were trimmed by 0 bases and 5 bases, with 15 bases remaining between them. This CDR3 comprises 16 residues. The CDR3 is CASSVAGGILDNEQFF. The CDR3 DNA sequence: TGTGCCAGCAGCGTAGCCGGCGGGATATTGGACAATGAGCAGTTCTTC.

This sequence joins TRBV9 and TRBJ2-3; D is undetermined. V lost 4 bases, J lost 6 bases, and 15 bases lay in between. The germline CDR1 and CDR2 sequences are SGDLS and YYNGEE. The CDR3 runs 14 residues. The CDR3 is CASSPGPKSDTQYF. The CDR3 DNA reads as TGTGCCAGCAGCCCCGGGCCAAAGTCCGATACGCAGTATTTT.

A single count supports this clone. V usage is TRBV11-2 and J usage is TRBJ2-5; 9 positions agree with TRBD1. The CDR3 totals 15 residues. The ends lost 5 bases at V and 5 bases at J; junction bases unmatched: 9. Germline lookup yields CDR1 SGHAT and CDR2 FQNNGV. This CDR3 reads CASSGNRGLGETQYF. The CDR3 region has the DNA TGTGCCAGCAGCGGAAACAGGGGGCTAGGGGAGACCCAGTACTTC.

DNA of the CDR3: TGTGCTAGTGGTTTGGGGGTGTGGGACACCGCGCCCTCCTACGAGCAGTACTTC. The encoded protein is CASGLGVWDTAPSYEQYF. The V call is TRBV12-5, the J call TRBJ2-7, with D possibly being TRBD1 (6 bases). This CDR3 is 18 amino acids long. Germline V lookup: CDR1 LGHNT, CDR2 FRNRAP. V lost 1 base and J lost 0, with 19 bases in between.

This clone was observed a handful of times. The chain has TRBV6-4 and TRBJ2-1; TRBD1 aligns across 7 bases. From germline, CDR1 is MRHNA and CDR2 SNTAGT. V dropped 6 bases and J dropped 0; count of bases not matched to a gene: 5. This CDR3 has 15 residues. CDR3 sequence (DNA): TGTGCCAGCAGCTCGGGACAGAGCTCCTACAATGAGCAGTTCTTC. Amino acids: CASSSGQSSYNEQFF.

The chain employs TRBV5-1 and TRBJ1-4, with 12 bases matching TRBD1. The V and J ends lost 4 bases and 5 bases, in that order; junction bases with no gene match: 3. The CDR3 is 15 residues long. Germline values: CDR1 SGHRS, CDR2 YFSETQ. CDR3 sequence reads: CASSPGQGANEKLFF. The CDR3 DNA is TGCGCCAGCAGCCCGGGACAGGGGGCAAATGAAAAACTGTTTTTT.

The gene calls are TRBV19 and TRBJ1-6; unclear D gene. Germline lookup yields CDR1 LNHDA and CDR2 SQIVND (reference sequence). The V end was cut by 3 bases, the J end by 10 bases, with 7 bases between. The CDR3 is made up of 12 amino acids. CDR3 DNA: TGTGCCAGTAGTATCCAGAGATCACCCCTCCACTTT. Its translation is CASSIQRSPLHF.

This rearrangement joins TRBV18 to TRBJ2-7; TRBD2 matches 8 bases. Germline CDR1 is KGHSH and CDR2 is LQKENI. V dropped 3 bases and J dropped 4; count of bases not matched to a gene: 5. The CDR3 sequence is 14 residues long. CDR3 amino acids: CASSPSGVLYEQYF. The CDR3 nucleotides read TGTGCCAGCTCACCTAGCGGGGTCCTTTACGAGCAGTACTTC.

The rearrangement joins TRBV30 to TRBJ2-7; D is unclear. The CDR3 is 12 residues long. Germline CDR1 is GTSNPN and CDR2 is SVGIG (reference sequence). The V end was cut by 5 bases, the J end by 0 bases, with 8 bases between. The chain's CDR3 is CAWCPGSYEQYF. The DNA for the CDR3 is TGTGCCTGGTGTCCCGGCTCCTACGAGCAGTACTTC.

The chain recombines TRBV19 with TRBJ2-1, with D possibly matching TRBD2 (7 bases). The V end lost 6 bases, the J end lost 5 bases, and 17 bases lay between the germline ends. The CDR3 covers 15 residues. The germline V gene encodes CDR1 LNHDA and CDR2 SQIVND (reference sequence). CDR3 sequence (DNA): TGTGCCAGTAGGCCGAGGGGGGGGGCTAACAATGAGCAGTTCTTC. This codes for CASRPRGGANNEQFF.

This clone is a singleton in its sample. The V gene is TRBV5-4, the J gene TRBJ2-6, with 8 positions matching TRBD1. CDR1 and CDR2 from the germline V gene are SGHNT and YYREEE (reference sequence). This CDR3 region has 16 residues. The V gene end was trimmed by 2 bases and the J gene end by 2 bases; junction bases not matched to a gene: 3. The CDR3 DNA reads TGTGCCAGCAGCTTTTTCAGGGGGCCTGGGGCCAACGTCCTGACTTTC. This gives the protein CASSFFRGPGANVLTF.

The chain links TRBV10-2 to TRBJ2-7; a weak D match, TRBD1 (6 bases). Between the trimmed V and J ends, which lost 8 bases and 2 bases, there was a span of 13 bases. Germline V gene data show CDR1 as WSHSY and CDR2 as SAAADI. This CDR3 contains 13 residues. The CDR3 is CASSGDTAYEQYF. The CDR3 coding sequence is TGCGCCAGCTCAGGGGATACGGCCTACGAGCAGTACTTC.

This clone showed up just once. The rearrangement joins TRBV5-4 to TRBJ2-2, with 13 bases identical to TRBD2. V shed 3 bases and J 6 bases; nucleotides not matched to a gene: 5. Germline V gene sequence: CDR1 SGHNT, CDR2 YYREEE (reference sequence). The CDR3 extends over 16 amino acids. The CDR3 sequence is CASSSLLAGGPGELFF. CDR3 nucleotides: TGTGCCAGCAGCTCGCTACTAGCGGGGGGGCCCGGGGAGCTGTTTTTT.

V usage is TRBV4-3 and J usage is TRBJ2-3; D ambiguous. The V end was cut by 0 bases, the J end by 2 bases, with 12 bases between. The CDR3 contains 16 residues. In germline, CDR1 is LGHNA, CDR2 YSLEER. CDR3: CASSQDPNLYTDTQYF. The CDR3, as DNA: TGCGCCAGCAGCCAAGATCCCAACTTATACACAGATACGCAGTATTTT.

J is TRBJ1-1 and V is TRBV7-6; D is perhaps TRBD1 (5 bases). Trimming removed 1 base at V and 1 base at J, with 10 bases between. CDR1 and CDR2 from the germline V gene are SGHVS and FNYEAQ. This CDR3 is 15 amino acids long. CDR3 sequence: CASSLGGTGNTEAFF. The CDR3 DNA is TGTGCCAGCAGCTTAGGTGGGACGGGGAACACTGAAGCTTTCTTT.

J is TRBJ2-1 and V is TRBV5-1; TRBD1 matches 9 bases. Germline V gives CDR1 SGHRS, CDR2 YFSETQ. The CDR3 is made up of 14 amino acids. V shed 4 bases, J shed 4 bases, and the junction held 3 bases outside the gene matches. The CDR3: CASSTDRGYNEQFF. The DNA of the CDR3 is TGCGCCAGCAGCACGGACAGGGGTTACAATGAGCAGTTCTTC.

The rearrangement links TRBV5-6 to TRBJ2-7; possible D gene TRBD2, 6 bases. This CDR3 has 12 amino acids. The V and J ends lost 4 bases and 3 bases respectively, with 8 bases between them. Germline CDR1 is SGHDT and CDR2 is YYEEEE. Here the CDR3 reads CASSRAGYEQYF. CDR3 coding DNA: TGTGCCAGCAGCCGAGCGGGCTACGAGCAGTACTTC.

The gene calls are TRBV4-1 and TRBJ1-1; D gene ambiguous. The V and J ends lost 4 bases and 1 base respectively, with 10 bases between them. Germline-derived CDR1 and CDR2 are MGHRA and YSYEKL. CDR3 length: 14 residues. CDR3 protein: CASSLHLGNTEAFF. DNA of the CDR3: TGCGCCAGCAGCCTTCATCTCGGGAACACTGAAGCTTTCTTT.

The J gene is TRBJ2-7, the V gene TRBV29-1; 10 bases are a match to TRBD1. The CDR3 is 12 amino acids. V shed 6 bases and J 5 bases; nucleotides not matched to a gene: 4. In germline, CDR1 is SQVTM, CDR2 ANQGSEA. The CDR3 DNA reads TGCAGCGTCCCGGGACAGGGGAACGAGCAGTACTTC. It yields the protein CSVPGQGNEQYF.

This rearrangement joins TRBV7-8 to TRBJ2-5; D is unclear. With 3 bases removed from V and 5 bases from J, the gap between germline ends came to 10 bases. Per the germline V gene, CDR1 is SGHVS and CDR2 is FQNEAQ. The CDR3 has 13 residues. This CDR3 is CASSLGLKETQYF. The DNA of the CDR3 is TGTGCCAGCAGCTTGGGTTTGAAGGAGACCCAGTACTTC.

The chain combines TRBV25-1 with TRBJ1-6, with unresolved D. The V and J ends lost 3 bases and 8 bases respectively, with 11 bases between them. Germline V gene lookup returns CDR1 MGHDK and CDR2 SYGVNS. This CDR3 region has 14 residues. The CDR3 bases are TGTGCCAGCAGTGACCTGAATACGTATTCACCCCTCCACTTT. Its protein product is CASSDLNTYSPLHF.

This clone was seen just once. This rearrangement joins TRBV28 to TRBJ1-3; D remains ambiguous. V was trimmed by 2 bases and J by 4 bases, leaving 9 bases between them. CDR3 size: 14 residues. Germline lookup yields CDR1 MDHEN and CDR2 SYDVKM. The CDR3 region is CASSLRGFGNTIYF. The CDR3, as DNA: TGTGCCAGCAGTTTAAGAGGGTTCGGAAACACCATATATTTT.

The chain uses TRBV6-5 and TRBJ2-2, with 7 bases lining up with TRBD1. CDR3 length: 14 amino acids. Per germline, CDR1 MNHEY and CDR2 SVGAGI. Unmatched junction bases numbered 2, after V lost 6 bases and J lost 1 base. CDR3 sequence (DNA): TGTGCCAGCAGGCAGGGGGAGAACACCGGGGAGCTGTTTTTT. Protein product: CASRQGENTGELFF.

This clone was seen once. This rearrangement joins TRBV4-1 to TRBJ2-3; D assignment may be TRBD1 or TRBD2 (5 bases each). The germline V and J ends were trimmed by 4 bases and 6 bases, with 14 bases remaining between them. The germline V gene has CDR1 MGHRA and CDR2 YSYEKL. The CDR3 is 14 amino acids. CDR3 DNA: TGCGCCAGCAGCCTGTCCTTCGGGGACGATACGCAGTATTTT. As protein: CASSLSFGDDTQYF.

This rearrangement joins TRBV6-4 to TRBJ2-2; 11 nucleotides agree with TRBD1. Germline V CDR1 and CDR2: MRHNA, SNTAGT. V shed 0 bases and J 5 bases; nucleotides not matched to a gene: 5. The CDR3 extends over 17 amino acids. CDR3 bases: TGTGCCAGCAGTGACTCTACGGACAGGGGGCAGACCGGGGAGCTGTTTTTT. It specifies CASSDSTDRGQTGELFF.

In this sample, this clone turned up once. The rearrangement links TRBV6-6 to TRBJ2-7; 10 bases line up with TRBD1. The CDR3 is 13 amino acids. Trimming removed 7 bases from V and 3 bases from J; junction bases left unmatched: 3. Per germline, CDR1 MNHNY and CDR2 SVGAGI (reference sequence). The CDR3 DNA reads as TGTGCCAGCAAGACAGGGGGCCTCTACGAGCAGTACTTC. It translates to CASKTGGLYEQYF.

The chain employs TRBV29-1 and TRBJ2-7; 7 bases agree with TRBD1. From germline, CDR1 is SQVTM and CDR2 ANQGSEA. This CDR3 region has 13 residues. Losses at the gene ends were 5 bases for V and 3 bases for J; bases not matched to a gene: 7. CDR3 bases: TGCAGCGTTCGACAGGGATCTCACTACGAGCAGTACTTC. It specifies CSVRQGSHYEQYF.